There are a few counts of the clone carrying this TCR beta chain. No antigen is known for it. The sample belongs to a study of cytomegalovirus exposure and HLA in healthy donors. Study conclusions and caveats: Analysis was carried out at a later point, and it linked a missense DCLRE1C variant to TCR beta V- and J-gene trimming. An analysis was carried out at a later point. It showed that HLA-associated TCR beta chains were more clonally expanded than equally common non-associated chains. It was reported that TCR beta sequences correctly inferred the HLA-A and HLA-B alleles for most subjects.

The PCR used 60 Vbeta and 13 Jbeta primers. Authors' analysis steps: There were about 80 million unique TCR beta chains by a later count, and about 11 million of them were shared. Sequenced by immunoSEQ multiplex PCR; TCRdb stores in-frame clones only, minus some. V and J calls and clone size follow that table, whereas D and trimming were derived from the DNA. The sample has more than 90,000 clones, over 60% seen once; the top ten hold about 2.2%. The CDR3 spans 12 residues. The V gene's germline CDR1 is SGDLS and CDR2 YYNGEE. Trimming cost V 4 bases and J 7 bases, with 12 bases left between them. The genes are TRBV9 and TRBJ2-7; possible D gene TRBD2, 5 bases. This clonotype was sampled from a woman aged 25 to 39 in good health and CMV-seronegative. The sample consisted of PBMCs. CDR3 sequence (DNA): TGTGCCAGCAGCTTCGACGCGGGTGAGCAGTACTTC. It codes for CASSFDAGEQYF.